The clone carrying this T cell receptor (beta chain) was counted a few times. Germline trimming cut 2 bases from V and 1 base from J; bases unmatched to any gene: 5. This CDR3 has 15 amino acids. CDR1 is SGHRS and CDR2 is YFSETQ in the germline V gene. These data come from a study of control samples from healthy donors and cancer patients. Libraries were prepared by immunoSEQ multiplex PCR; TCRdb keeps only in-frame clonotypes and omits some of them. Among roughly 30,000 clones listed, 70% to 80% were seen once. Specimen: PBMCs. The TCR originated in a man in his sixties with head and neck cancer. V is TRBV5-1 and J is TRBJ2-5; the match to TRBD1 covers 7 bases. CDR3 sequence: CASSFRDSAQETQYF. The CDR3, as DNA: TGCGCCAGCAGCTTCCGGGACAGTGCCCAAGAGACCCAGTACTTC.